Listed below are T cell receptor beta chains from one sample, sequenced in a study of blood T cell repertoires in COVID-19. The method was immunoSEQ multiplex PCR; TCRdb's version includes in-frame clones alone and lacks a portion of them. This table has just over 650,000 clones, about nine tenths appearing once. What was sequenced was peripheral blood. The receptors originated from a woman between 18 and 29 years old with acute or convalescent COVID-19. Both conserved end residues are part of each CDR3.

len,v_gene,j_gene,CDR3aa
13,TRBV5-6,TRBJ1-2,CASSMTGDYGYTF
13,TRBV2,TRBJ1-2,CASKEAATTGYTF
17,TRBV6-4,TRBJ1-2,CASSPSDRRSGPYGYTF
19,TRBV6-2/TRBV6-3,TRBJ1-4,CASSYSRTGGFTFREKLFF
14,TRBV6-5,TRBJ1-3,CASSTGQRKNTIYF
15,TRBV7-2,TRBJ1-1,CASTISLDSYTEAFF
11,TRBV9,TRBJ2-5,CASSPGGPQYF
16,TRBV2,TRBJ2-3,CASTPPTGGGTDTQYF
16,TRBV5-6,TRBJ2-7,CASSLTLRTGGGEQYF
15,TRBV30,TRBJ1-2,CAWSTRQGSSYGYTF
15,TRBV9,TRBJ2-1,CASSVSSETWNEQFF
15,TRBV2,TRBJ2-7,CASSIRGTGGYEQYF
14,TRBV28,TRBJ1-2,CASSSTGANYGYTF
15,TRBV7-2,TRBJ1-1,CASGDPGQRNTEAFF
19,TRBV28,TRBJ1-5,CASSYTRFLGQGSDQPQHF
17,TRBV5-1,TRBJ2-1,CASSTQRGAGGPGEQFF
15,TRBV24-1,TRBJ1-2,CATSDRTGGNYGYTF
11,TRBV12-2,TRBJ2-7,CASLPVVEQYF
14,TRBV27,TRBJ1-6,CASSQARVGSPLHF
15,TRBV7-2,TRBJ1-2,CASSLAREVPYGYTF
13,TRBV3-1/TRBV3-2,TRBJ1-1,CASSQETGVGAFF
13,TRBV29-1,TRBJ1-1,CSGLTGINTEAFF
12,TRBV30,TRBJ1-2,CAWSTSRGGYTF
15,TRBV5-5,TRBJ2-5,CASSWPGQGYETQYF
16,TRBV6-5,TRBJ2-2,CASSFWGGWITGELFF
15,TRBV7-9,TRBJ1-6,CASSNTGSANSPLHF
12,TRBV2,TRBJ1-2,CATTTDNYGYTF
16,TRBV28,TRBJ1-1,CASSLLGGGVAGEAFF
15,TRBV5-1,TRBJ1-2,CASSLGGDRANGYTF
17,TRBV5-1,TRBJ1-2,CASSRDPGHSANYGYTF
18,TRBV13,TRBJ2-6,CASSLIGGSKPGANVLTF
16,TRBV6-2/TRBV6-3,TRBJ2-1,CASSYSWDRKGSEQFF
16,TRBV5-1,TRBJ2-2,CASSFLGDRGTGELFF
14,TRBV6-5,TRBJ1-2,CAITHMGQFYGYTF
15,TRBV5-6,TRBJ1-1,CASSFRAQGRIEAFF
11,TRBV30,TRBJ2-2,CAGQGAGELFF
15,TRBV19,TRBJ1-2,CASTPGSTLGYGYTF
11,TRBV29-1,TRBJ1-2,CSVPQEDGYTF
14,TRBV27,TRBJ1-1,CASSPTGIHTEAFF
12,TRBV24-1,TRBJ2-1,CATSDWSGEQFF
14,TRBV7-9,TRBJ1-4,CASSHGEEVEKLFF
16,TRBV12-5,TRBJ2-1,CASGLWRGAYYNEQFF
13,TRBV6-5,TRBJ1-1,CASNRFMNTEAFF
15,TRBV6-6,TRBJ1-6,CASTPRDSQYSPLHF
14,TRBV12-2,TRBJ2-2,CASRFARDTGELFF
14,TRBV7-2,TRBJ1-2,CASSGQEGTYGYTF
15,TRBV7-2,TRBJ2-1,CASSLESLAGNEQFF